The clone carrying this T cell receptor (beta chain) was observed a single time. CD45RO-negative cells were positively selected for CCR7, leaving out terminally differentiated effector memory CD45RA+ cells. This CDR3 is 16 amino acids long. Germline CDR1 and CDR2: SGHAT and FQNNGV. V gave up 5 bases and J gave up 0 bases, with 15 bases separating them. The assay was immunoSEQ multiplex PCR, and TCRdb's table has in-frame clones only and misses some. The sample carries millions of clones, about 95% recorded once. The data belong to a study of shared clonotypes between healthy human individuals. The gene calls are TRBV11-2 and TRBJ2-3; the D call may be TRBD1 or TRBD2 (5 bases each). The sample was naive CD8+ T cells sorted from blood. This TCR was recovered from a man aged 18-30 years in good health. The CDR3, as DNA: TGTGCCAGCAGCCCCGCCGGGACGCCTAGCACAGATACGCAGTATTTT. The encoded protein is CASSPAGTPSTDTQYF.